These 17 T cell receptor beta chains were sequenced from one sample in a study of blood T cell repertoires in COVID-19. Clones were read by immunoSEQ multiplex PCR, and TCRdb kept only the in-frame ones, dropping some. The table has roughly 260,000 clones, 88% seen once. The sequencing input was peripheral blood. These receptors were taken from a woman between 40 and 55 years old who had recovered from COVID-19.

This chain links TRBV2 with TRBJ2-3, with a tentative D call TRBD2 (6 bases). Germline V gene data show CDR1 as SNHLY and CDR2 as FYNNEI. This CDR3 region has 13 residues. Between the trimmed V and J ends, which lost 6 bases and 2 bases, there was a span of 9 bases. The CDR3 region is CASSRENTDTQYF. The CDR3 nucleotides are TGTGCCAGCAGCCGGGAGAACACAGATACGCAGTATTTT.

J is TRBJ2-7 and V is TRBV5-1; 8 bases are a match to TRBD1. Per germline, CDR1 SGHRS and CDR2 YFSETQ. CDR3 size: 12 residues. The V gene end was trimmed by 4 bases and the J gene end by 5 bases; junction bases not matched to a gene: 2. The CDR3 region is CASSPDRDEQYF. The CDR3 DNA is TGCGCCAGCAGCCCGGACAGGGACGAGCAGTACTTC. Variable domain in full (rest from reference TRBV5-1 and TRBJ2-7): KAGVTQTPRYLIKTRGQQVTLSCSPISGHRSVSWYQQTPGQGLQFLFEYFSETQRNKGNFPGRFSGRQFSNSRSEMNVSTLELGDSALYLCASSPDRDEQYFGPGTRLTVT.

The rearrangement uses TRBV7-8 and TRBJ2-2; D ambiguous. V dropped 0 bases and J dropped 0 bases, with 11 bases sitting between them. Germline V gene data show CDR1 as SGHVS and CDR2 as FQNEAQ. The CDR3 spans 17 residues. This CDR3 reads CASSLAPTLANTGELFF. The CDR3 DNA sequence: TGTGCCAGCAGCTTAGCCCCTACGTTAGCGAACACCGGGGAGCTGTTTTTT.

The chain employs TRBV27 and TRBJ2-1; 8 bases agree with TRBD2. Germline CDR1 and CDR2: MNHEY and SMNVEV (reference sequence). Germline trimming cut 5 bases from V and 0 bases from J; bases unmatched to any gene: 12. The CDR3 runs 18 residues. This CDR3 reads CASSPLRLASSSYNEQFF. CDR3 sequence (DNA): TGTGCCAGCAGTCCTCTACGACTAGCGTCGAGCTCCTACAATGAGCAGTTCTTC.

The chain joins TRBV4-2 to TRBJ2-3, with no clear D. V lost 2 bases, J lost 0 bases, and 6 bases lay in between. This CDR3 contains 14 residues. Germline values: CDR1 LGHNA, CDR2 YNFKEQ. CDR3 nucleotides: TGTGCCAGCAGCCAACAGACTAGCACAGATACGCAGTATTTT. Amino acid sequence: CASSQQTSTDTQYF.

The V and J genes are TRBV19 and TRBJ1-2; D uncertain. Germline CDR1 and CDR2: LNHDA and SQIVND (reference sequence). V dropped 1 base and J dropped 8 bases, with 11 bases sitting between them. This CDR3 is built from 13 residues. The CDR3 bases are TGTGCCAGTAGTATAGGTCGGGGAAACGGCTACACCTTC. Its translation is CASSIGRGNGYTF.

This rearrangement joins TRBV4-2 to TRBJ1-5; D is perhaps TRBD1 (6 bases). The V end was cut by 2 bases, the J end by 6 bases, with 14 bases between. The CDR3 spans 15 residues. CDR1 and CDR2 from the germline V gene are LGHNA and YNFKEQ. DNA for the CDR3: TGTGCCAGCAGCCAAATCTCGACAGGCGGTCAGCCCCAGCATTTT. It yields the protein CASSQISTGGQPQHF.

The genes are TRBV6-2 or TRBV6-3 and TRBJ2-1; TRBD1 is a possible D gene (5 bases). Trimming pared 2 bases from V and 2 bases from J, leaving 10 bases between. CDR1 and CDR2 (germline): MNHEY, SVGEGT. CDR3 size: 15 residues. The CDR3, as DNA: TGTGCCAGCAGTTACATCAGGGCCCCCTACAATGAGCAGTTCTTC. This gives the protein CASSYIRAPYNEQFF.

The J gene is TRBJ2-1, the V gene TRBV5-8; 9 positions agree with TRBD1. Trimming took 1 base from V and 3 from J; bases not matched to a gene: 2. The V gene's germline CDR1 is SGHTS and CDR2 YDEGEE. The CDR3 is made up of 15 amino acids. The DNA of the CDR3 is TGTGCCAGCAGCTTGCCGGGACAGGGCTACAATGAGCAGTTCTTC. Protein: CASSLPGQGYNEQFF.

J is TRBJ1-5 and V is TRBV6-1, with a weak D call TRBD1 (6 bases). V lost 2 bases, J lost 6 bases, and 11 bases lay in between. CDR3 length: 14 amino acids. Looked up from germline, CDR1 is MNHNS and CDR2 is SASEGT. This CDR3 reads CASSEPGDIQPQHF. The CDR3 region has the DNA TGTGCCAGCAGTGAACCCGGGGACATTCAGCCCCAGCATTTT.

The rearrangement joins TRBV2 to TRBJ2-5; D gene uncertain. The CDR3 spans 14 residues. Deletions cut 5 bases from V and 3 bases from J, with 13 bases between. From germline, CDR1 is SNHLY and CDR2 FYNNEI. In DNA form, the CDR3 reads TGTGCCAGCAGTCCGCCTGGTCCGGAAGAGACCCAGTACTTC. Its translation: CASSPPGPEETQYF.

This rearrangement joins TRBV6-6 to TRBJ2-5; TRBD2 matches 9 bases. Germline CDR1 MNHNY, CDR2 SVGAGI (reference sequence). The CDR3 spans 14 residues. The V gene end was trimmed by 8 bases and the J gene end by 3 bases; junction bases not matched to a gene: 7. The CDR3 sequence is CASLGSSGEETQYF. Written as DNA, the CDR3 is TGTGCCAGCCTCGGTTCTAGCGGGGAAGAGACCCAGTACTTC.

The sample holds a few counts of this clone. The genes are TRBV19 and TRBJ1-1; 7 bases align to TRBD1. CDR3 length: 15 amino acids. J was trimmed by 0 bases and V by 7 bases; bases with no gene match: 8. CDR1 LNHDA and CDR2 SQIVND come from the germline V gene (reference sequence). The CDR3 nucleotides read TGTGCCAGTACCGGGACAGCAGACATGAACACTGAAGCTTTCTTT. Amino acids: CASTGTADMNTEAFF. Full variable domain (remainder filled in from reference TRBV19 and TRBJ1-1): DGGITQSPKYLFRKEGQNVTLSCEQNLNHDAMYWYRQDPGQGLRLIYYSQIVNDFQKGDIAEGYSVSREKKESFPLTVTSAQKNPTAFYLCASTGTADMNTEAFFGQGTRLTVV.

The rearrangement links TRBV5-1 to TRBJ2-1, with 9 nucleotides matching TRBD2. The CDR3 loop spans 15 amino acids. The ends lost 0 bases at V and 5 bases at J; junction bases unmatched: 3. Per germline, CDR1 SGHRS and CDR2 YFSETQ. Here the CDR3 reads CASSLVREGHNEQFF. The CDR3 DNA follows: TGCGCCAGCAGCTTGGTGCGGGAGGGCCACAATGAGCAGTTCTTC.

This CDR3 is CASSLDREGAPSYEQYF. The CDR3 coding sequence is TGTGCCAGCAGCTTAGATCGGGAGGGGGCCCCGTCCTACGAGCAGTACTTC. This chain connects TRBV11-2 to TRBJ2-7; D may be TRBD2 (8 bases). CDR3 size: 17 residues. V lost 0 bases to trimming and J lost 1 base, with 16 bases between them. Per the germline V gene, CDR1 is SGHAT and CDR2 is FQNNGV. The full variable domain, with the rest looked up from reference TRBV11-2 and TRBJ2-7, is EAGVAQSPRYKIIEKRQSVAFWCNPISGHATLYWYQQILGQGPKLLIQFQNNGVVDDSQLPKDRFSAERLKGVDSTLKIQPAKLEDSAVYLCASSLDREGAPSYEQYFGPGTRLTVT.

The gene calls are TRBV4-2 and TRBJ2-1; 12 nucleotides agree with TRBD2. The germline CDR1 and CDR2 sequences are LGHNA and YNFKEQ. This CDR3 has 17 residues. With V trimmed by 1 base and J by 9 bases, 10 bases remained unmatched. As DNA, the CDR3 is TGTGCCAGCAGCCAAGGGCTAGCGGGGGGGCCTAACCCTGAGCAGTTCTTC. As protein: CASSQGLAGGPNPEQFF.

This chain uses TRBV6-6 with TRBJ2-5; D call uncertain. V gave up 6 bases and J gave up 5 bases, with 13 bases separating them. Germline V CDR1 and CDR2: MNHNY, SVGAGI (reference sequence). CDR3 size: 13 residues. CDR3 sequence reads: CASRGHPGETQYF. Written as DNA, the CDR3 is TGTGCCAGCAGGGGCCATCCTGGGGAGACCCAGTACTTC.